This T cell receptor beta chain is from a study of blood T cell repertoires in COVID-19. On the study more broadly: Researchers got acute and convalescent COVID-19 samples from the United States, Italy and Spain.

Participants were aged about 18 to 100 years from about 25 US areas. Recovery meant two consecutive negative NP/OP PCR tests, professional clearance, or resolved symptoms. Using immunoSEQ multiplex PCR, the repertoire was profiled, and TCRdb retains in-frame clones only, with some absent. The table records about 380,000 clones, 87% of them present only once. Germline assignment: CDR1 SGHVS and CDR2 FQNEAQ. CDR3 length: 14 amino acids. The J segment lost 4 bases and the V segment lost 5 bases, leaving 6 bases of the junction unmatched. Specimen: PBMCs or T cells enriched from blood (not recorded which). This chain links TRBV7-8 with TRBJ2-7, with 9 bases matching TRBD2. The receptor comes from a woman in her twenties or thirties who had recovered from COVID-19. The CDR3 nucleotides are TGTGCCAGCAGCCATCAGCGGGGGGATTACGAGCAGTACTTC. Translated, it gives CASSHQRGDYEQYF. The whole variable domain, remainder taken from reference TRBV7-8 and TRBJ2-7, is GAGVSQSPRYKVAKRGQDVALRCDPISGHVSLFWYQQALGQGPEFLTYFQNEAQLDKSGLPSDRFFAERPEGSVSTLKIQRTQQEDSAVYLCASSHQRGDYEQYFGPGTRLTVT.